This TCR beta chain appears in the sequencing data of a study of blood T cells in healthy people across ages. Study-level results: In long-lived donors, naive CD4+ cell counts and diversity exceeded those of aged donors.

This clonotype was counted a few times. Antigen: not known. The V and J ends lost 1 base and 8 bases, in that order; junction bases with no gene match: 4. The CDR3 covers 13 residues. Per germline, CDR1 SGHTA and CDR2 FQGNSA. With a J-beta primer mix and a sample-barcoded 5' primer, a second PCR ran roughly 6 to 12 cycles. Every cDNA molecule bore a tag from a template-switch adaptor containing 12 random nucleotides. TCRdb redid the calling of the 5' RACE reads with MiXCR, one entry per CDR3 protein. The sample has roughly 930,000 distinct CDR3 sequences; roughly 50% are singletons. Each sample gave at least 7 million isolated PBMCs.

The sequencing input was blood. The chain has TRBV7-2 and TRBJ1-2; 7 bases are shared with TRBD1. This receptor was identified in a man aged 25-45 years in good health. CDR3 sequence: CASSLVGGRGYTF. In nucleotides, the CDR3 is TGTGCCAGCAGCTTAGTAGGGGGCCGGGGCTACACCTTC.